A single sample is the source of the 18 T cell receptor beta chains below, sequenced in a study of blood T cell repertoires in COVID-19. The repertoire was sequenced with immunoSEQ multiplex PCR; TCRdb's copy has only in-frame clones and lacks some. The repertoire holds around 250,000 clones, roughly 84% seen once, with roughly 3.1% in the top ten. Sample: peripheral blood. These receptors originate from a woman between 18 and 29 years old with acute or convalescent COVID-19.

The rearrangement uses TRBV7-9 and TRBJ2-7; TRBD1 aligns across 8 bases. The length of the CDR3 is 15 residues. V dropped 5 bases and J dropped 0; count of bases not matched to a gene: 6. From germline, CDR1 is SEHNR and CDR2 FQNEAQ (reference sequence). CDR3 in DNA: TGTGCCAGCAGCCCAGGGACAGGTCGCTCCTACGAGCAGTACTTC. Translating gives CASSPGTGRSYEQYF.

The chain carries TRBV7-3 and TRBJ2-3; 9 positions match TRBD2. The CDR3 totals 17 residues. V shed 5 bases and J 4 bases; nucleotides not matched to a gene: 13. CDR1 SGHTA and CDR2 FQGTGA come from the germline V gene. The CDR3 region is CASSQGFGSGRADTQYF. CDR3 DNA sequence: TGTGCCAGCAGCCAAGGGTTTGGTAGCGGGAGAGCAGATACGCAGTATTTT.

The chain links TRBV7-2 to TRBJ2-5; TRBD1 aligns across 8 bases. V was clipped by 5 bases and J by 5 bases; unmatched bases: 10. Per the germline V gene, CDR1 is SGHTA and CDR2 is FQGNSA. The CDR3 loop spans 15 amino acids. Here the CDR3 DNA reads TGTGCCAGCAGCCTAGGACAGGGCTCCGGGGAGACCCAGTACTTC. Its translation: CASSLGQGSGETQYF.

This clone was found once. This chain connects TRBV20-1 to TRBJ1-2; D remains ambiguous. The CDR3 totals 11 residues. Trimming removed 1 base at V and 6 bases at J, with 6 bases between. Germline CDR1 and CDR2: DFQATT and SNEGSKA (reference sequence). The CDR3 nucleotides read TGCAGTGCTAGAGTTGACAATGGCTACACCTTC. It encodes CSARVDNGYTF.

The chain joins TRBV9 to TRBJ2-2; 11 positions agree with TRBD2. V trimming: 0 bases; J trimming: 7 bases; junction bases outside the gene matches: 8. This CDR3 has 17 amino acids. Germline V gene sequence: CDR1 SGDLS, CDR2 YYNGEE. In DNA form, the CDR3 reads TGTGCCAGCAGCGTAGTTTCCAGAACTAGCGGGAGCGGGGAGCTGTTTTTT. Residues: CASSVVSRTSGSGELFF.

The chain joins TRBV25-1 to TRBJ2-7; TRBD1 aligns across 9 bases. The CDR3 has 14 residues. V was pared by 4 bases and J by 0 bases, with 1 base of the junction left unmatched. Per germline, CDR1 MGHDK and CDR2 SYGVNS. This CDR3 is CASSGDRVSYEQYF. For the CDR3, the DNA is TGTGCCAGCAGTGGGGACAGGGTCTCCTACGAGCAGTACTTC.

This chain joins TRBV28 and TRBJ2-5; TRBD2 agrees at 8 bases. After removal of 6 bases from V and 5 bases from J, the junction contained 5 bases not matched to a gene. The CDR3 runs to 13 residues. Looked up from germline, CDR1 is MDHEN and CDR2 is SYDVKM. This CDR3 is CASRGRGGETQYF. CDR3 nucleotide sequence: TGTGCCAGCAGAGGCCGCGGGGGGGAGACCCAGTACTTC.

The chain couples TRBV3-1 (or the pseudogene TRBV3-2) to TRBJ1-2; unclear D gene. The germline V gene has CDR1 LGHDT and CDR2 YNNKEL (reference sequence). V lost 6 bases and J lost 6, with 17 bases in between. The CDR3 spans 14 residues. The CDR3 nucleotides are TGTGCCAGCAGACGATCTGAGGTATTGGATGGCTACACCTTC. Translation gives CASRRSEVLDGYTF.

The chain is built from TRBV24-1 and TRBJ1-4; no definite D call. This CDR3 comprises 14 residues. Trimming left V 4 bases short and J 3 bases short, with 8 bases between. Germline V gene lookup returns CDR1 KGHDR and CDR2 SFDVKD. For the CDR3, the DNA is TGTGCCACCAGTGAAAGCGGCTCTAATGAAAAACTGTTTTTT. Amino acids: CATSESGSNEKLFF.

The rearrangement joins TRBV5-1 to TRBJ2-3; D not resolved. This CDR3 contains 14 residues. V was pared by 1 base and J by 2 bases, with 8 bases between. Germline V lookup: CDR1 SGHRS, CDR2 YFSETQ. Written as DNA, the CDR3 is TGCGCCAGCAGCTTGCAAGCCCCCACAGATACGCAGTATTTT. This encodes CASSLQAPTDTQYF.

The chain recombines TRBV19 with TRBJ2-5; maybe TRBD2 (6 bases). CDR3 length: 14 amino acids. V lost 0 bases and J lost 8, with 13 bases in between. CDR1 and CDR2 from the germline V gene are LNHDA and SQIVND (reference sequence). The CDR3 spells CASSIDLRGPTQYF. The CDR3 DNA follows: TGTGCCAGTAGTATAGATCTGCGGGGACCTACCCAGTACTTC.

The chain uses TRBV6-5 and TRBJ1-5; D not resolved. The CDR3 contains 14 residues. V lost 0 bases and J 3 bases, leaving 6 bases between the germline ends. CDR1 and CDR2 from the germline V gene are MNHEY and SVGAGI. The CDR3 sequence: CASSYSQYNQPQHF. CDR3 nucleotides: TGTGCCAGCAGTTACTCTCAGTACAATCAGCCCCAGCATTTT.

The V and J genes are TRBV5-4 and TRBJ2-5; the match to TRBD2 covers 7 bases. Germline CDR1 and CDR2: SGHNT and YYREEE (reference sequence). The V and J ends lost 4 bases and 5 bases, in that order; junction bases with no gene match: 8. The CDR3 extends over 14 amino acids. CDR3 sequence: CASSNTRERETQYF. Written as DNA, the CDR3 is TGTGCCAGCAGCAATACGCGGGAGAGGGAGACCCAGTACTTC. Full variable domain (missing parts from reference TRBV5-4 and TRBJ2-5): ETGVTQSPTHLIKTRGQQVTLRCSSQSGHNTVSWYQQALGQGPQFIFQYYREEENGRGNFPPRFSGLQFPNYSSELNVNALELDDSALYLCASSNTRERETQYFGPGTRLLVL.

The chain combines TRBV5-4 with TRBJ2-7; maybe TRBD2 (6 bases). Germline V lookup: CDR1 SGHNT, CDR2 YYREEE (reference sequence). V lost 2 bases, J lost 5 bases, and 14 bases lay in between. This CDR3 is built from 14 residues. CDR3 residues: CASSFLSGRDEQYF. The CDR3 DNA follows: TGTGCCAGCAGCTTCCTTAGCGGCAGGGACGAGCAGTACTTC.

V usage is TRBV10-1 and J usage is TRBJ1-4; D unclear. CDR1 is WNHNN, CDR2 SYGVQD, per germline (reference sequence). The V end was cut by 8 bases, the J end by 5 bases, with 12 bases between. This CDR3 region has 13 residues. The CDR3 protein is CASERRPNEKLFF. DNA for the CDR3: TGCGCCAGCGAGAGGCGGCCCAATGAAAAACTGTTTTTT.

V usage is TRBV7-9 and J usage is TRBJ1-3; 9 positions match TRBD1. The length of the CDR3 is 16 residues. J gave up 4 bases and V 5 bases, and 9 bases lay outside the gene matches. CDR1 SEHNR and CDR2 FQNEAQ come from the germline V gene (reference sequence). Here the CDR3 reads CASSPTGTGSGNTIYF. CDR3 DNA: TGTGCCAGCAGCCCTACCGGGACAGGGTCCGGAAACACCATATATTTT.

This clone was seen more than once but under ten times. This chain joins TRBV7-9 and TRBJ1-4, with D unresolved. V was trimmed by 1 base and J by 4 bases, leaving 10 bases between them. The CDR3 length is 15 residues. Germline values: CDR1 SEHNR, CDR2 FQNEAQ (reference sequence). CDR3 bases: TGTGCCAGCAGCTTAGGTGGGCAGTTTAATGAAAAACTGTTTTTT. This translates into CASSLGGQFNEKLFF.

The chain links TRBV5-4 to TRBJ2-7; 7 nucleotides agree with TRBD1. The CDR3 has 15 amino acids. Germline CDR1 is SGHNT and CDR2 is YYREEE (reference sequence). J gave up 2 bases and V 1 base, and 6 bases lay outside the gene matches. This CDR3 reads CASSLTAGGPYEQYF. The DNA for the CDR3 is TGTGCCAGCAGCTTGACGGCAGGGGGTCCCTACGAGCAGTACTTC.